Listed here are 21 T cell receptor beta chains from one sample, sequenced in a study of blood T cell repertoires in COVID-19. Produced via immunoSEQ multiplex PCR; TCRdb's table is partial and in-frame only. This sample carries roughly 9,000 clones, 86% of them seen once, and the ten largest clones take around 10%. Sequencing input: peripheral blood. The origin of the receptors is a man between 60 and 70 years old with acute or convalescent COVID-19.

The chain joins TRBV7-6 to TRBJ2-3; 8 bases match TRBD2. V was clipped by 6 bases and J by 2 bases; unmatched bases: 13. The CDR3 runs to 17 residues. Germline V gene sequence: CDR1 SGHVS, CDR2 FNYEAQ. The CDR3 nucleotides are TGTGCCAGCAGTTATAGACAGATAGCGGGATCCACAGATACGCAGTATTTT. Translation: CASSYRQIAGSTDTQYF. The entire variable domain, with the rest obtained from reference TRBV7-6 and TRBJ2-3, is as follows: GAGVSQSPRYKVTKRGQDVALRCDPISGHVSLYWYRQALGQGPEFLTYFNYEAQQDKSGLPNDRFSAERPEGSISTLTIQRTEQRDSAMYRCASSYRQIAGSTDTQYFGPGTRLTVL.

This clone is a singleton in its sample. The CDR3 loop is CASSIPLAGVGTGELFF. In DNA form, the CDR3 reads TGTGCCAGTAGTATCCCCTTAGCGGGAGTTGGCACCGGGGAGCTGTTTTTT. V gene TRBV19 combines with J gene TRBJ2-2; 9 bases map to TRBD2. Per germline, CDR1 LNHDA and CDR2 SQIVND (reference sequence). This CDR3 spans 17 amino acids. With V trimmed by 3 bases and J by 4 bases, 9 bases remained unmatched.

This clone was counted a single time. V and J are TRBV27 and TRBJ2-7; 9 bases agree with TRBD1. This CDR3 has 14 amino acids. CDR1 and CDR2 (germline): MNHEY, SMNVEV (reference sequence). V shed 6 bases and J 3 bases; nucleotides not matched to a gene: 6. As DNA, the CDR3 is TGTGCCAGCAGCCCTGGGACAGGGTACTACGAGCAGTACTTC. It is translated as CASSPGTGYYEQYF.

The rearrangement links TRBV12-3 or TRBV12-4 to TRBJ2-7; 7 nucleotides match TRBD1. Germline trimming cut 6 bases from V and 5 bases from J; bases unmatched to any gene: 7. The CDR3 is made up of 13 amino acids. CDR3 nucleotide sequence: TGTGCCAGCAGCTCGACAGGGTATCACGAGCAGTACTTC. Its protein is CASSSTGYHEQYF.

This clone showed up just a few times. The V call is TRBV6-2 or TRBV6-3, the J call TRBJ1-4; unclear D gene. CDR3 length: 13 residues. V dropped 6 bases and J dropped 8 bases, with 13 bases sitting between them. In germline, CDR1 is MNHEY, CDR2 SVGEGT. CDR3 nucleotides: TGTGCCAGCAGCGGAGGACGCGGAGAAAAACTGTTTTTT. It encodes CASSGGRGEKLFF.

The chain recombines TRBV11-3 with TRBJ2-2, with 10 bases matching TRBD1. The CDR3 has 14 amino acids. Germline trimming cut 5 bases from V and 4 bases from J; bases unmatched to any gene: 1. CDR1 and CDR2 from the germline V gene are SGHNT and YENEEA. As DNA, the CDR3 is TGTGCCAGCAGCAGGGACAGGGGCACCGGGGAGCTGTTTTTT. As protein: CASSRDRGTGELFF.

This clone was observed a handful of times. The chain has TRBV12-3 or TRBV12-4 and TRBJ1-2, with 7 nucleotides matching TRBD1. The CDR3 covers 12 residues. Losses at the gene ends were 6 bases for V and 8 bases for J; bases not matched to a gene: 6. The CDR3 reads CASSFTGAGYTF. The CDR3 nucleotides read TGTGCCAGCAGCTTTACAGGGGCCGGCTACACCTTC.

The rearrangement joins TRBV5-1 to TRBJ1-1; D perhaps matches TRBD1 (6 bases). Trimming left V 7 bases short and J 0 bases short, with 13 bases between. The V gene's germline CDR1 is SGHRS and CDR2 YFSETQ. CDR3 length equals 14 residues. This CDR3 is CASGTGQLNTEAFF. CDR3 sequence (DNA): TGCGCCAGCGGAACCGGACAGCTGAACACTGAAGCTTTCTTT.

The sample holds one count of this clone. The rearrangement joins TRBV10-3 to TRBJ1-5, with D perhaps TRBD1 (6 bases). V was cut by 5 bases and J by 4 bases, with 9 bases left in between. The germline V gene encodes CDR1 ENHRY and CDR2 SYGVKD. The CDR3 has 13 amino acids. CDR3 in DNA: TGTGCCATCAGTTCGGACAGTAATCAGCCCCAGCATTTT. Residues: CAISSDSNQPQHF.

This clone was detected once. The chain couples TRBV29-1 to TRBJ1-5, with 9 bases identical to TRBD1. Germline V lookup: CDR1 SQVTM, CDR2 ANQGSEA. The J segment lost 4 bases and the V segment lost 6 bases, leaving 4 bases of the junction unmatched. The CDR3 is made up of 13 amino acids. The CDR3 here is CSVGQGINQPQHF. CDR3 nucleotide sequence: TGCAGCGTGGGACAGGGAATTAATCAGCCCCAGCATTTT.

V usage is TRBV28 and J usage is TRBJ1-5; a possible D gene is TRBD1 (6 bases). Trimming removed 2 bases at V and 4 bases at J, with 12 bases between. The germline V gene encodes CDR1 MDHEN and CDR2 SYDVKM. The CDR3 sequence is 15 residues long. CDR3 DNA: TGTGCCAGCAGTTTAGCTGGGGGCAAAAATCAGCCCCAGCATTTT. Translating it yields CASSLAGGKNQPQHF.

The genes are TRBV4-1 and TRBJ1-2; 7 bases are a match to TRBD1. CDR3 length: 13 amino acids. Unmatched junction bases numbered 1, after V lost 4 bases and J lost 2 bases. Germline V gives CDR1 MGHRA, CDR2 YSYEKL. CDR3 in amino acids: CASSPQGNYGYTF. CDR3 sequence (DNA): TGCGCCAGCAGCCCACAGGGGAACTATGGCTACACCTTC.

V and J are TRBV28 and TRBJ1-2; 10 bases fit TRBD1. The ends lost 6 bases at V and 7 bases at J; junction bases unmatched: 5. CDR1 is MDHEN, CDR2 SYDVKM, per germline. The CDR3 totals 13 residues. This chain's CDR3 is CASRTGGFVGYTF. The CDR3 DNA reads TGTGCCAGCAGGACAGGGGGCTTTGTTGGCTACACCTTC.

The chain joins TRBV2 to TRBJ1-4; D may be TRBD1 (6 bases). Trimming shortened V by 4 bases and J by 0 bases, and 9 bases separated the two germline ends. Germline-derived CDR1 and CDR2 are SNHLY and FYNNEI. The CDR3 is made up of 15 amino acids. The CDR3 loop is CASSAGVATNEKLFF. CDR3 coding DNA: TGTGCCAGCAGTGCAGGGGTTGCAACTAATGAAAAACTGTTTTTT.

The rearrangement links TRBV5-1 to TRBJ2-1; 8 bases map to TRBD1. The CDR3 sequence is 17 residues long. The V segment lost 0 bases and the J segment 7 bases; nucleotides outside the gene matches: 12. Germline CDR1 is SGHRS and CDR2 is YFSETQ. Written as DNA, the CDR3 is TGCGCCAGCAGCTTGGCCCCTGCCACAGGGGGACGGAATGAGCAGTTCTTC. Translation gives CASSLAPATGGRNEQFF.

The V and J genes are TRBV15 and TRBJ2-2; D is unresolved. Germline CDR1 reads LNHNV; CDR2 reads YYDKDF (reference sequence). CDR3 size: 14 residues. V lost 2 bases and J 4 bases, leaving 8 bases between the germline ends. CDR3 bases: TGTGCCACCAGCAGATTTGCGAGCACCGGGGAGCTGTTTTTT. It is translated as CATSRFASTGELFF.

The V call is TRBV7-2, the J call TRBJ1-6; D gene ambiguous. There are 13 residues in the CDR3. V shed 1 base and J shed 13 bases, with 11 bases lying between them. Germline V gene data show CDR1 as SGHTA and CDR2 as FQGNSA. CDR3 in amino acids: CASSLEYTGPLHF. In DNA form, the CDR3 reads TGTGCCAGCAGCTTAGAGTACACCGGGCCCCTCCACTTT.

This clone occurred a few times. This sequence joins TRBV30 and TRBJ1-2; weak D call: TRBD1 (5 bases). The ends were cut back, 3 bases at V and 8 bases at J, with 13 bases in the middle. Germline V gene sequence: CDR1 GTSNPN, CDR2 SVGIG (reference sequence). The CDR3 is made up of 12 amino acids. The CDR3 spells CAWREAGRGYTF. CDR3 DNA: TGTGCCTGGAGGGAGGCAGGGAGGGGCTACACCTTC.

Only one count was recorded for this clone. The chain joins TRBV6-5 to TRBJ2-1, with 7 positions matching TRBD2. This CDR3 is 14 amino acids long. The V gene's germline CDR1 is MNHEY and CDR2 SVGAGI. V trimming: 7 bases; J trimming: 3 bases; junction bases outside the gene matches: 6. CDR3 residues: CASKASGGYNEQFF. The CDR3 bases are TGTGCCAGCAAAGCTAGCGGAGGCTACAATGAGCAGTTCTTC.

This rearrangement joins TRBV6-5 to TRBJ2-3, with 7 bases lining up with TRBD2. Per germline, CDR1 MNHEY and CDR2 SVGAGI. This CDR3 is built from 15 residues. V was pared by 0 bases and J by 4 bases, with 4 bases of the junction left unmatched. The CDR3 loop reads CASSYSGGYADTQYF. In nucleotides, the CDR3 is TGTGCCAGCAGTTACTCGGGGGGGTATGCAGATACGCAGTATTTT.

This clone showed up just once. V gene TRBV7-2 combines with J gene TRBJ2-7; D may be TRBD1 (6 bases). The V and J ends lost 4 bases and 2 bases respectively, with 9 bases between them. Germline loops: CDR1 SGHTA, CDR2 FQGNSA. The CDR3 length is 13 residues. The CDR3 DNA is TGTGCCAGCAGCTACAGGGACGCCTACGAGCAGTACGTC. This gives the protein CASSYRDAYEQYV.